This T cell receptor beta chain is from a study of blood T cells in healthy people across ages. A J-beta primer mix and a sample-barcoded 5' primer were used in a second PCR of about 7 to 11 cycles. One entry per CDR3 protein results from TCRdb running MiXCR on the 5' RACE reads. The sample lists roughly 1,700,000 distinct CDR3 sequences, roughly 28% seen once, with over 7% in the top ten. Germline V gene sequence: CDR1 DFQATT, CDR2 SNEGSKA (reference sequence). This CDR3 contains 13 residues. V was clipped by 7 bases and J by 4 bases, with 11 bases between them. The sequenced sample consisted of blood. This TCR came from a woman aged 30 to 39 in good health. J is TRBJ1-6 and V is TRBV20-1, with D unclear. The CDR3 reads CSVNGMYNSPLHF. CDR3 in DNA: TGCAGTGTCAACGGCATGTATAATTCACCCCTCCACTTT.